This entry lists 30 T cell receptor beta chains sequenced from one sample in a study of shared clonotypes between healthy human individuals. The repertoire was sequenced with immunoSEQ multiplex PCR; TCRdb's copy has only in-frame clones and lacks some. Here the sample spans 750,000 to 1,000,000 clones, 80% to 95% being singletons. The naive CD8 population came from CD45RO-negative cells selected for CCR7, without terminally differentiated effector memory CD45RA+ cells. Specimen: naive CD8+ T cells sorted from blood. The receptor set was obtained from a man aged 25-45 years in good health.

This clone was seen a few times. The V and J genes are TRBV2 and TRBJ1-5, with D perhaps TRBD1 (6 bases). This CDR3 has 15 amino acids. V lost 8 bases and J 0 bases, leaving 14 bases between the germline ends. CDR1 is SNHLY and CDR2 is FYNNEI in the germline V gene. The CDR3 is CASSRTENSNQPQHF. The CDR3 DNA sequence: TGTGCCAGCTCCCGGACAGAAAATAGCAATCAGCCCCAGCATTTT.

This sequence joins TRBV6-5 and TRBJ1-5; D may be TRBD1 (5 bases). The V gene's germline CDR1 is MNHEY and CDR2 SVGAGI. The CDR3 is made up of 15 amino acids. Trimming took 9 bases from V and 0 from J, leaving 15 bases between them. The CDR3 spells CASSMTAYSNQPQHF. The CDR3 bases are TGTGCCAGTTCTATGACAGCCTATAGCAATCAGCCCCAGCATTTT.

This clone was seen a single time. The V and J genes are TRBV7-8 and TRBJ2-1, with 10 bases fitting TRBD2. Trimming at V came to 1 base and at J to 8 bases, leaving 8 bases not matched to a gene. This CDR3 region has 16 residues. Germline CDR1 is SGHVS and CDR2 is FQNEAQ. CDR3 region: CASSLVGSGRLHEQFF. For the CDR3, the DNA is TGTGCCAGCAGCTTAGTCGGTAGCGGGAGGCTCCATGAGCAGTTCTTC.

The chain combines TRBV7-6 with TRBJ2-7, with TRBD2 matching 9 bases. This CDR3 contains 13 residues. Germline V lookup: CDR1 SGHVS, CDR2 FNYEAQ. J gave up 3 bases and V 5 bases, and 2 bases lay outside the gene matches. The DNA for the CDR3 is TGTGCCAGCAGCCGGACTAGCGTCTACGAGCAGTACTTC. Amino acid sequence: CASSRTSVYEQYF.

This chain uses TRBV27 with TRBJ1-2, with D perhaps matching TRBD1 (5 bases). Germline V CDR1 and CDR2: MNHEY, SMNVEV (reference sequence). The CDR3 covers 13 residues. Trimming cost V 6 bases and J 5 bases, with 13 bases left between them. CDR3: CASSHGTEYGYTF. The DNA of the CDR3 is TGTGCCAGCAGCCACGGGACGGAGTATGGCTACACCTTC.

The rearrangement joins TRBV9 to TRBJ2-1; tentative D call: TRBD2 (6 bases). This CDR3 region has 15 residues. V was shortened by 0 bases and J by 6 bases, with 13 bases between the two germline ends. CDR1 is SGDLS and CDR2 is YYNGEE in the germline V gene. For the CDR3, the DNA is TGTGCCAGCAGCGTAGCGGGGACTGCCTTCAATGAGCAGTTCTTC. This encodes CASSVAGTAFNEQFF.

The count of this clone is one. In this CDR3 the conserved last residue, phenylalanine or tryptophan, is missing, so a read error is likely. For the CDR3, the DNA is TGTGCCAGCAGCTTAGATTCCGGTAACACTGAAGCTTTCCTT. Translating it yields CASSLDSGNTEAFL. J is TRBJ1-1 and V is TRBV11-3; D gene uncertain. Trimming shortened V by 0 bases and J by 2 bases, and 7 bases separated the two germline ends. This CDR3 is built from 14 residues. CDR1 and CDR2 from the germline V gene are SGHNT and YENEEA.

The chain employs TRBV6-6 and TRBJ2-7; D remains unclear. Trimming cost V 7 bases and J 6 bases, with 10 bases left between them. This CDR3 has 11 amino acids. Per the germline V gene, CDR1 is MNHNY and CDR2 is SVGAGI (reference sequence). DNA of the CDR3: TGTGCCAGCATGGCAGGCTCCGAGCAGTACTTC. This sequence encodes CASMAGSEQYF.

The chain employs TRBV5-6 and TRBJ2-3, with D hard to call. The CDR3 has 14 residues. With 3 bases removed from V and 6 bases from J, the gap between germline ends came to 14 bases. Per germline, CDR1 SGHDT and CDR2 YYEEEE. The CDR3 loop is CASSSPQPVDTQYF. CDR3 sequence (DNA): TGTGCCAGCAGCTCTCCTCAACCAGTGGATACGCAGTATTTT.

V usage is TRBV27 and J usage is TRBJ1-2, with a weak D call TRBD1 (6 bases). The CDR3 has 13 residues. CDR1 MNHEY and CDR2 SMNVEV come from the germline V gene (reference sequence). V lost 5 bases to trimming and J lost 8 bases, with 15 bases between them. The CDR3 loop reads CASSPTGYRGYTF. CDR3 DNA: TGTGCCAGCAGTCCCACAGGGTACCGGGGCTACACCTTC.

The genes are TRBV11-3 and TRBJ2-1; a possible D gene is TRBD2 (7 bases). The germline V and J ends were trimmed by 2 bases and 5 bases, with 10 bases remaining between them. CDR1 and CDR2 (germline): SGHNT, YENEEA. This CDR3 has 14 residues. CDR3 protein: CASSLRGADNEQFF. The DNA for the CDR3 is TGTGCCAGCAGCTTACGGGGGGCCGACAATGAGCAGTTCTTC.

The V call is TRBV19, the J call TRBJ2-7; D tentatively fits TRBD1 or TRBD2 (6 bases each). Germline CDR1 reads LNHDA; CDR2 reads SQIVND (reference sequence). CDR3 length: 14 residues. Between the trimmed V and J ends, which lost 3 bases and 0 bases, there was a span of 9 bases. Here the CDR3 DNA reads TGTGCCAGTAGTATCGGGGGCCTCTCCTACGAGCAGTACTTC. Its translation is CASSIGGLSYEQYF.

On this clone itself: In the same sample, other DNA sequences code for this CDR3. The chain has TRBV7-3 and TRBJ2-1; D is perhaps TRBD1 (5 bases). CDR1 and CDR2 from the germline V gene are SGHTA and FQGTGA. V lost 5 bases, J lost 9 bases, and 8 bases lay in between. This CDR3 spans 11 amino acids. The CDR3 nucleotides are TGTGCCAGCAGCCTAGGGGCTGAGCAGTTCTTC. This encodes CASSLGAEQFF.

The chain combines TRBV9 with TRBJ2-5, with 9 nucleotides matching TRBD1. Germline CDR1 and CDR2: SGDLS and YYNGEE. Losses at the gene ends were 2 bases for V and 5 bases for J; bases not matched to a gene: 4. The CDR3 has 14 amino acids. CDR3 amino acids: CASSVGTGMETQYF. The CDR3 nucleotides are TGTGCCAGCAGCGTGGGGACAGGGATGGAGACCCAGTACTTC.

The CDR3 region is CASSFQGIGTEAFF. CDR3 sequence (DNA): TGTGCCAGCAGTTTCCAGGGAATAGGCACTGAAGCTTTCTTT. This sequence joins TRBV28 and TRBJ1-1; D is possibly TRBD1 (5 bases). The CDR3 is 14 residues long. Germline V CDR1 and CDR2: MDHEN, SYDVKM. The germline V and J ends were trimmed by 3 bases and 4 bases, with 12 bases remaining between them.

The chain is built from TRBV9 and TRBJ2-3, with 7 bases aligning to TRBD2. Germline V gene sequence: CDR1 SGDLS, CDR2 YYNGEE. With V trimmed by 0 bases and J by 5 bases, 9 bases remained unmatched. The CDR3 spans 16 residues. CDR3 sequence: CASSVGEGGSLDTQYF. The CDR3 DNA sequence: TGTGCCAGCAGCGTAGGGGAAGGCGGGAGTTTAGATACGCAGTATTTT.

The chain couples TRBV5-6 to TRBJ1-2; D is possibly TRBD1 (6 bases). Germline V gene data show CDR1 as SGHDT and CDR2 as YYEEEE. The CDR3 is made up of 14 amino acids. V dropped 0 bases and J dropped 5 bases, with 11 bases sitting between them. In DNA, the CDR3 is TGTGCCAGCAGCTTGGTGCAGGGGCGGTATGGCTACACCTTC. It translates to CASSLVQGRYGYTF.

V is TRBV6-5 and J is TRBJ2-5, with TRBD1 matching 7 bases. The germline gives CDR1 MNHEY, CDR2 SVGAGI. The CDR3 consists of 14 residues. The J segment lost 2 bases and the V segment lost 5 bases, leaving 5 bases of the junction unmatched. DNA of the CDR3: TGTGCCAGCAGTCGGGACAGCATACAAGAGACCCAGTACTTC. It codes for CASSRDSIQETQYF.

The rearrangement uses TRBV4-1 and TRBJ2-1; TRBD2 matches at 14 bases. CDR3 length equals 16 residues. From germline, CDR1 is MGHRA and CDR2 YSYEKL. V lost 3 bases, J lost 6 bases, and 4 bases stayed unmatched. CDR3 nucleotides: TGCGCCAGCAGCCACACGGGACTAGCGGGAGCCAATGAGCAGTTCTTC. Its translation is CASSHTGLAGANEQFF.

The DNA for the CDR3 is TGTGCCAGCAGCATAAGGACAGCTGAAAAACTGTTTTTT. Encoded protein: CASSIRTAEKLFF. The chain combines TRBV7-6 with TRBJ1-4; tentative D call: TRBD1 (6 bases). Germline loops: CDR1 SGHVS, CDR2 FNYEAQ. Trimming shortened V by 5 bases and J by 7 bases, and 11 bases separated the two germline ends. The CDR3 has 13 residues. Using reference TRBV7-6 and TRBJ1-4 for the parts outside the CDR3, the full variable domain is GAGVSQSPRYKVTKRGQDVALRCDPISGHVSLYWYRQALGQGPEFLTYFNYEAQQDKSGLPNDRFSAERPEGSISTLTIQRTEQRDSAMYRCASSIRTAEKLFFGSGTQLSVL.

The V call is TRBV7-8, the J call TRBJ2-1; TRBD2 matches at 9 bases. V trimming: 1 base; J trimming: 1 base; junction bases outside the gene matches: 2. The CDR3 has 16 amino acids. The germline V gene encodes CDR1 SGHVS and CDR2 FQNEAQ. The CDR3 coding sequence is TGTGCCAGCAGCTTAGTAGCGGGAGTATCCTACAATGAGCAGTTCTTC. Its translation is CASSLVAGVSYNEQFF.

The V and J genes are TRBV10-2 and TRBJ2-7; possibly TRBD2 for D (5 bases). Trimming shortened V by 4 bases and J by 3 bases, and 16 bases separated the two germline ends. The CDR3 runs to 15 residues. The V gene's germline CDR1 is WSHSY and CDR2 SAAADI. CDR3 in amino acids: CASSGGSLGYYEQYF. DNA for the CDR3: TGCGCCAGCAGTGGTGGGAGCTTAGGGTACTACGAGCAGTACTTC.

The chain is built from TRBV29-1 and TRBJ1-2; D possibly corresponds to TRBD1 (6 bases). V lost 0 bases and J 4 bases, leaving 15 bases between the germline ends. CDR3 length: 15 residues. Per germline, CDR1 SQVTM and CDR2 ANQGSEA. The CDR3 DNA reads TGCAGCGTTGAAGATCTCGCCGGGGGGCCCTATGGCTACACCTTC. Residues: CSVEDLAGGPYGYTF.

This clone occurred a few times. This chain links TRBV9 with TRBJ2-5; D is perhaps TRBD1 (6 bases). The CDR3 spans 14 residues. The germline gives CDR1 SGDLS, CDR2 YYNGEE. V lost 4 bases and J 2 bases, leaving 12 bases between the germline ends. CDR3 bases: TGTGCCAGCAGCACGCAGGGGACACAAGAGACCCAGTACTTC. This gives the protein CASSTQGTQETQYF. Together with reference TRBV9 and TRBJ2-5, the CDR3 gives the full variable domain: DSGVTQTPKHLITATGQRVTLRCSPRSGDLSVYWYQQSLDQGLQFLIQYYNGEERAKGNILERFSAQQFPDLHSELNLSSLELGDSALYFCASSTQGTQETQYFGPGTRLLVL.

The V and J genes are TRBV11-2 and TRBJ2-3, with D possibly matching TRBD2 (7 bases). V was trimmed by 0 bases and J by 6 bases, leaving 16 bases between them. The CDR3 contains 16 residues. Per the germline V gene, CDR1 is SGHAT and CDR2 is FQNNGV. The CDR3 is CASSLDEGGGSDTQYF. The DNA of the CDR3 is TGTGCCAGCAGCTTAGATGAGGGAGGGGGATCGGATACGCAGTATTTT. The whole variable domain, remainder taken from reference TRBV11-2 and TRBJ2-3, is EAGVAQSPRYKIIEKRQSVAFWCNPISGHATLYWYQQILGQGPKLLIQFQNNGVVDDSQLPKDRFSAERLKGVDSTLKIQPAKLEDSAVYLCASSLDEGGGSDTQYFGPGTRLTVL.

The CDR3: CSVVTDSGNTIYF. The CDR3 nucleotides are TGCAGCGTTGTCACGGACTCTGGAAACACCATATATTTT. The V and J genes are TRBV29-1 and TRBJ1-3; D is ambiguous. The ends were cut back, 4 bases at V and 0 bases at J, with 7 bases in the middle. Germline CDR1 SQVTM, CDR2 ANQGSEA. The CDR3 covers 13 residues.

CDR3 amino acids: CSVGDPGTDTQYF. CDR3 in DNA: TGCAGCGTTGGTGACCCCGGGACAGATACGCAGTATTTT. V gene TRBV29-1 combines with J gene TRBJ2-3; D not resolved. Germline CDR1 reads SQVTM; CDR2 reads ANQGSEA. V lost 4 bases to trimming and J lost 3 bases, with 11 bases between them. The length of the CDR3 is 13 residues.

The rearrangement links TRBV6-5 to TRBJ2-7; D perhaps matches TRBD1 (6 bases). Trimming left V 2 bases short and J 2 bases short, with 13 bases between. Germline V gene lookup returns CDR1 MNHEY and CDR2 SVGAGI. The CDR3 is made up of 15 amino acids. CDR3 sequence: CASSYGLGATYEQYF. CDR3 bases: TGTGCCAGCAGTTACGGGTTGGGGGCAACCTACGAGCAGTACTTC.

CDR3 in amino acids: CASSFSRGEQYF. The CDR3 bases are TGTGCCAGCAGTTTTTCCAGGGGCGAGCAGTACTTC. The chain recombines TRBV27 with TRBJ2-7, with a possible D match to TRBD1 (6 bases). Germline CDR1 and CDR2: MNHEY and SMNVEV (reference sequence). V shed 3 bases and J shed 6 bases, with 9 bases lying between them. The CDR3 has 12 residues.

The chain employs TRBV9 and TRBJ2-3; D is unclear. Deletions cut 3 bases from V and 1 base from J, with 3 bases between. The V gene's germline CDR1 is SGDLS and CDR2 YYNGEE. This CDR3 has 12 amino acids. CDR3 sequence (DNA): TGTGCCAGCAGCGCCGGCACAGATACGCAGTATTTT. It codes for CASSAGTDTQYF.